Each of the 29 T cell receptor beta chains below was sequenced from the same sample in a study of technical replicates of blood from a handful of donors. This table comes from immunoSEQ multiplex PCR, and its TCRdb copy is limited to in-frame clones, with some not included. The sample shows approximately 75,000 clones, around 95% of them seen only once. Specimen: T cells isolated from PBMCs. These receptors all come from a human donor in good health.

The chain combines TRBV6-5 with TRBJ2-1; TRBD1 is a possible D gene (5 bases). Trimming pared 0 bases from V and 4 bases from J, leaving 10 bases between. Germline V gene lookup returns CDR1 MNHEY and CDR2 SVGAGI. CDR3 length equals 15 residues. The CDR3 coding sequence is TGTGCCAGCAGTTACTCCAGTACAGGTTACAATGAGCAGTTCTTC. Its protein product is CASSYSSTGYNEQFF.

J is TRBJ2-7 and V is TRBV29-1; 9 nucleotides match TRBD1. The CDR3 has 13 residues. V trimming: 5 bases; J trimming: 1 base; junction bases outside the gene matches: 3. Germline values: CDR1 SQVTM, CDR2 ANQGSEA. CDR3 amino acids: CSVMTGGSYEQYF. CDR3 nucleotide sequence: TGCAGCGTTATGACAGGGGGATCCTACGAGCAGTACTTC.

This sequence joins TRBV29-1 and TRBJ1-2, with unresolved D. V shed 0 bases and J shed 6 bases, with 8 bases lying between them. In germline, CDR1 is SQVTM, CDR2 ANQGSEA. There are 12 residues in the CDR3. The CDR3 sequence is CSVEDRRDGYTF. For the CDR3, the DNA is TGCAGCGTTGAAGATAGGAGGGATGGCTACACCTTC.

The chain carries TRBV25-1 and TRBJ2-3; 11 bases are shared with TRBD2. The trim removed 1 base at V and 2 bases at J, leaving 8 bases unmatched. The V gene's germline CDR1 is MGHDK and CDR2 SYGVNS. This CDR3 is built from 18 residues. CDR3 nucleotide sequence: TGTGCCAGCAGTGAATCCCACACTAGCGGGAGAGTCACAGATACGCAGTATTTT. Translated, it gives CASSESHTSGRVTDTQYF.

V and J are TRBV28 and TRBJ2-3, with 13 positions matching TRBD2. Germline CDR1 MDHEN, CDR2 SYDVKM. The J segment lost 3 bases and the V segment lost 5 bases, leaving 8 bases of the junction unmatched. The CDR3 covers 17 residues. This chain's CDR3 is CASSPGLAGVDTDTQYF. The CDR3, as DNA: TGTGCCAGCAGTCCCGGACTAGCGGGAGTTGATACAGATACGCAGTATTTT. Using reference TRBV28 and TRBJ2-3 for the parts outside the CDR3, the full variable domain is DVKVTQSSRYLVKRTGEKVFLECVQDMDHENMFWYRQDPGLGLRLIYFSYDVKMKEKGDIPEGYSVSREKKERFSLILESASTNQTSMYLCASSPGLAGVDTDTQYFGPGTRLTVL.

The chain has TRBV7-3 and TRBJ2-6; 8 positions match TRBD1. Germline CDR1 and CDR2: SGHTA and FQGTGA. The V segment lost 5 bases and the J segment 4 bases; nucleotides outside the gene matches: 10. The CDR3 is 17 residues long. The CDR3, as DNA: TGTGCCAGCAGCCCAGCCGGGACAGGTGCCGGGGCCAACGTCCTGACTTTC. Translated, it gives CASSPAGTGAGANVLTF.

This clone was observed once. V usage is TRBV29-1 and J usage is TRBJ2-5; possibly TRBD1 for D (6 bases). V lost 6 bases and J 0 bases, leaving 23 bases between the germline ends. CDR1 and CDR2 (germline): SQVTM, ANQGSEA. The CDR3 is 17 amino acids. CDR3 nucleotides: TGCAGCGTAGGCGGACAGACGGCTGGAAGGTACCAAGAGACCCAGTACTTC. Translated: CSVGGQTAGRYQETQYF.

V is TRBV5-6 and J is TRBJ2-3; 8 positions match TRBD1. The V segment lost 4 bases and the J segment 3 bases; nucleotides outside the gene matches: 7. The CDR3 consists of 15 residues. Germline assignment: CDR1 SGHDT and CDR2 YYEEEE. CDR3 in DNA: TGTGCCAGCAGCCCGGACAGGGTAAGAACAGATACGCAGTATTTT. As protein: CASSPDRVRTDTQYF.

The J gene is TRBJ2-5, the V gene TRBV9, with D tentatively TRBD2 (5 bases). There are 13 residues in the CDR3. The germline gives CDR1 SGDLS, CDR2 YYNGEE. Trimming cost V 2 bases and J 3 bases, with 8 bases left between them. The CDR3 nucleotides read TGTGCCAGCAGCGTGAGCGGAGAAGAGACCCAGTACTTC. Protein product: CASSVSGEETQYF.

The chain recombines TRBV6-4 with TRBJ2-1; 8 bases are shared with TRBD2. Germline V gene lookup returns CDR1 MRHNA and CDR2 SNTAGT. V shed 3 bases, J shed 6 bases, and the junction held 7 bases outside the gene matches. The CDR3 totals 15 residues. This chain's CDR3 is CASSESGLDVNEQFF. CDR3 nucleotide sequence: TGTGCCAGCAGTGAGTCGGGACTAGACGTCAATGAGCAGTTCTTC.

This clone was detected only once. The V and J genes are TRBV25-1 and TRBJ1-1; TRBD1 might be the D (5 bases). Germline assignment: CDR1 MGHDK and CDR2 SYGVNS. This CDR3 is 15 amino acids long. V dropped 2 bases and J dropped 0 bases, with 10 bases sitting between them. The CDR3 reads CASSEVDRMNTEAFF. Written as DNA, the CDR3 is TGTGCCAGCAGTGAAGTCGACAGAATGAACACTGAAGCTTTCTTT.

V usage is TRBV6-5 and J usage is TRBJ2-7; 8 bases align to TRBD2. Germline CDR1 is MNHEY and CDR2 is SVGAGI. V trimming: 6 bases; J trimming: 5 bases; junction bases outside the gene matches: 9. This CDR3 contains 14 residues. The CDR3 DNA reads as TGTGCCAGCAGGTCCGGGACTAGTTTCCACGAGCAGTACTTC. Translated, it gives CASRSGTSFHEQYF.

This chain links TRBV28 with TRBJ2-7; 9 bases line up with TRBD2. J lost 7 bases, V lost 7 bases, and 14 bases had no gene match. CDR3 length equals 15 residues. Germline values: CDR1 MDHEN, CDR2 SYDVKM. The CDR3 DNA sequence: TGTGCCAGCACCGGGTGGCGGGAGGGCCTATATGAGCAGTACTTC. Protein: CASTGWREGLYEQYF.

The CDR3 DNA sequence: TGCAGAAATTCTAGGGGAGGGGAGACCCAGTACTTC. It codes for CRNSRGGETQYF. V is TRBV29-1 and J is TRBJ2-5; 7 nucleotides align to TRBD2. This CDR3 is 12 amino acids long. CDR1 is SQVTM and CDR2 is ANQGSEA in the germline V gene.

V gene TRBV6-6 combines with J gene TRBJ2-2; tentative D call: TRBD2 (5 bases). This CDR3 spans 14 amino acids. Trimming left V 7 bases short and J 6 bases short, with 15 bases between. CDR1 and CDR2 from the germline V gene are MNHNY and SVGAGI (reference sequence). As DNA, the CDR3 is TGTGCCAGCACGATACAAGGGAGCGCCGGGGAGCTGTTTTTT. It is translated as CASTIQGSAGELFF.

The chain links TRBV7-9 to TRBJ2-1, with TRBD1 matching over 9 bases. J gave up 9 bases and V 6 bases, and 9 bases lay outside the gene matches. CDR3 size: 14 residues. CDR1 is SEHNR, CDR2 FQNEAQ, per germline (reference sequence). In nucleotides, the CDR3 is TGTGCCAGCAGAAACGGACAGGGGATCACTGAGCAGTTCTTC. The encoded protein is CASRNGQGITEQFF.

The V gene is TRBV7-9, the J gene TRBJ2-5; tentatively, D is TRBD1 (6 bases). Trimming stripped 3 bases from V and 2 bases from J, with 7 bases between. The CDR3 covers 13 residues. CDR1 and CDR2 from the germline V gene are SEHNR and FQNEAQ (reference sequence). This chain's CDR3 is CASSFGQQETQYF. In nucleotides, the CDR3 is TGTGCCAGCAGCTTCGGACAGCAAGAGACCCAGTACTTC.

J is TRBJ2-5 and V is TRBV11-2; weak D call: TRBD2 (5 bases). Trimming stripped 5 bases from V and 0 bases from J, with 13 bases between. Germline assignment: CDR1 SGHAT and CDR2 FQNNGV. The CDR3 consists of 15 residues. As DNA, the CDR3 is TGTGCCAGCAGCCCAGGCGGACTTTACCAAGAGACCCAGTACTTC. This codes for CASSPGGLYQETQYF. The variable domain in full, completed from reference TRBV11-2 and TRBJ2-5, reads EAGVAQSPRYKIIEKRQSVAFWCNPISGHATLYWYQQILGQGPKLLIQFQNNGVVDDSQLPKDRFSAERLKGVDSTLKIQPAKLEDSAVYLCASSPGGLYQETQYFGPGTRLLVL.

The chain couples TRBV7-2 to TRBJ2-6; the D is unclear. CDR1 is SGHTA, CDR2 FQGNSA, per germline. Trimming took off 0 bases at V and 0 bases at J, with 12 bases between the two ends. CDR3 length: 18 amino acids. The CDR3 reads CASSLAPEYFSGANVLTF. In DNA, the CDR3 is TGTGCCAGCAGCTTAGCGCCGGAGTACTTCTCTGGGGCCAACGTCCTGACTTTC.

The chain is built from TRBV6-5 and TRBJ1-4, with D unclear. The CDR3 length is 14 residues. The V and J ends lost 6 bases and 5 bases respectively, with 13 bases between them. Germline CDR1 is MNHEY and CDR2 is SVGAGI. The CDR3 bases are TGTGCCAGCAGCGGTGGACTTAGCAATGAAAAACTGTTTTTT. Translating gives CASSGGLSNEKLFF.

The chain links TRBV6-5 to TRBJ1-4; 9 bases are a match to TRBD1. In germline, CDR1 is MNHEY, CDR2 SVGAGI. This CDR3 spans 15 amino acids. Germline trimming cut 6 bases from V and 4 bases from J; bases unmatched to any gene: 6. The CDR3, as DNA: TGTGCCAGCAGGGGACAGGGATTAATTAATGAAAAACTGTTTTTT. It specifies CASRGQGLINEKLFF.

The chain employs TRBV2 and TRBJ2-1, with 7 positions matching TRBD2. CDR1 is SNHLY, CDR2 FYNNEI, per germline. The CDR3 totals 16 residues. The CDR3 bases are TGTGCGACACTATCGTCCACCGCGGGAGAAGTGGATGAGCAGTTCTTC. It translates to CATLSSTAGEVDEQFF.

J is TRBJ2-1 and V is TRBV7-9, with 10 bases aligning to TRBD1. Germline CDR1 is SEHNR and CDR2 is FQNEAQ (reference sequence). V trimming: 5 bases; J trimming: 4 bases; junction bases outside the gene matches: 5. The CDR3 contains 15 residues. CDR3: CASSQDRGEYNEQFF. The CDR3 region has the DNA TGTGCCAGCAGCCAGGACAGGGGGGAGTACAATGAGCAGTTCTTC.

The chain is built from TRBV28 and TRBJ2-5; D is possibly TRBD1 (6 bases). CDR1 is MDHEN, CDR2 SYDVKM, per germline. V lost 2 bases, J lost 5 bases, and 12 bases lay in between. This CDR3 has 14 residues. The CDR3: CASSLITGTETQYF. The CDR3 DNA is TGTGCCAGCAGTTTAATTACAGGGACCGAGACCCAGTACTTC.

The chain recombines TRBV5-4 with TRBJ2-1, with D perhaps TRBD1 (6 bases). CDR3 length: 14 amino acids. V was pared by 4 bases and J by 4 bases, with 12 bases between. Germline CDR1 and CDR2: SGHNT and YYREEE (reference sequence). CDR3 in amino acids: CASSPPGEYNEQFF. The CDR3 DNA follows: TGTGCCAGCAGCCCCCCAGGGGAGTACAATGAGCAGTTCTTC.

This rearrangement joins TRBV9 to TRBJ2-1, with 8 bases aligning to TRBD1. Germline CDR1 and CDR2: SGDLS and YYNGEE. V lost 2 bases to trimming and J lost 4 bases; unmatched junction nucleotides: 8. The CDR3 has 16 residues. CDR3 protein: CASSVGTGPIYNEQFF. DNA for the CDR3: TGTGCCAGCAGCGTGGGGACAGGCCCAATTTACAATGAGCAGTTCTTC.

This sequence joins TRBV5-1 and TRBJ2-1; tentative D call: TRBD2 (6 bases). Germline lookup yields CDR1 SGHRS and CDR2 YFSETQ. Trimming stripped 1 base from V and 4 bases from J, with 12 bases between. CDR3 length: 15 residues. CDR3 sequence reads: CASSLSEEGYNEQFF. CDR3 sequence (DNA): TGCGCCAGCAGCTTGTCGGAGGAGGGGTACAATGAGCAGTTCTTC.

This sequence joins TRBV15 and TRBJ1-2, with D possibly TRBD1 on 5 matching bases. The CDR3 totals 11 residues. Germline V gives CDR1 LNHNV, CDR2 YYDKDF (reference sequence). V gave up 5 bases and J gave up 6 bases, with 7 bases separating them. Here the CDR3 reads CATSAGDGYTF. The CDR3 nucleotides are TGTGCCACCAGCGCGGGGGATGGCTACACCTTC.

The V and J genes are TRBV9 and TRBJ2-1, with 8 bases matching TRBD2. The CDR3 spans 16 residues. Per the germline V gene, CDR1 is SGDLS and CDR2 is YYNGEE. Trimming took 0 bases from V and 3 from J; bases not matched to a gene: 5. The CDR3 is CASSVGEREFYNEQFF. The DNA for the CDR3 is TGTGCCAGCAGCGTAGGTGAGCGGGAGTTCTACAATGAGCAGTTCTTC.